The T cell receptor beta chain under discussion was sequenced for a study of T-cell reconstitution after alpha-beta-depleted transplantation in children. Study outcomes and limitations: Surviving recipient T cells and thymic progenitors produced the high day-60 TCRbeta diversity seen in some patients. At around two months after transplant, the alpha-beta T cells were reportedly derived from several hundred expanded clones that came from non-depleted graft cells. The authors attributed T-cell counts and diversity one year after transplant mostly to newly produced T cells.

This CDR3 comprises 14 residues. Trimming took 4 bases from V and 5 from J, leaving 15 bases between them. CDR1 WSHSY and CDR2 SAAADI come from the germline V gene. Unique molecular identifiers were used to barcode this TCRbeta library. TCRdb independently ran MiXCR on the PCR reads; one entry per CDR3 protein. Counted here are about 340,000 distinct CDR3 sequences, about a sixth occurring once; the ten biggest clones make up about 41%. This clonotype was detected a few times. Its antigen is not known. The TCR was taken from a male patient aged 2-9 years who had a stem cell transplant for acute lymphoblastic leukemia, so the T cells may come from the graft donor. This chain uses TRBV10-2 with TRBJ2-7, with D possibly TRBD2 on 5 matching bases. Material: PBMCs, mostly from graft donor cells, obtained 360 days after TCRalphabeta/CD19-depleted stem cell transplant. CDR3 residues: CASSGALLVDEQYF. In nucleotides, the CDR3 is TGCGCCAGCAGTGGGGCCTTACTAGTCGACGAGCAGTACTTC.